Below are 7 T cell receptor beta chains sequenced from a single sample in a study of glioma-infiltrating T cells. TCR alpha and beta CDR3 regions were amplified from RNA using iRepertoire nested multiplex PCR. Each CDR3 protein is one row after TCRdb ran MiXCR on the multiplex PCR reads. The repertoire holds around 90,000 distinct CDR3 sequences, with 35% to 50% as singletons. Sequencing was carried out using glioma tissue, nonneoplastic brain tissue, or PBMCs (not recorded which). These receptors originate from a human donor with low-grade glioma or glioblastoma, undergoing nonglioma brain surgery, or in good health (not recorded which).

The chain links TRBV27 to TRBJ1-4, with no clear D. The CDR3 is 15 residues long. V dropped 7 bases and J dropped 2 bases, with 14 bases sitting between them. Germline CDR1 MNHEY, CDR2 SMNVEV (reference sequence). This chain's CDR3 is CASKGKLWTNEKLFF. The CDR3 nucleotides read TGTGCCAGCAAGGGTAAGCTTTGGACTAATGAAAAACTGTTTTTT.

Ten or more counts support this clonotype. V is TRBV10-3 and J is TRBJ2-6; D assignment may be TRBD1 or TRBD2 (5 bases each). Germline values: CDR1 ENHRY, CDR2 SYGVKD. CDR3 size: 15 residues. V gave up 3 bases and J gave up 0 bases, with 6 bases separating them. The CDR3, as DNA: TGTGCCATCAGTGATGGGGGCTCTGGGGCCAACGTCCTGACTTTC. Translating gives CAISDGGSGANVLTF.

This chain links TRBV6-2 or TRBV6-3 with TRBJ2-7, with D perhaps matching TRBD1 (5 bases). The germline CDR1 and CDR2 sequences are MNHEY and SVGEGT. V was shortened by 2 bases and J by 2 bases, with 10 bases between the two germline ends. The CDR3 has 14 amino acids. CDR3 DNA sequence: TGTGCCAGCAGTTACGGGGCGGCGACCTACGAGCAGTACTTC. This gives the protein CASSYGAATYEQYF.

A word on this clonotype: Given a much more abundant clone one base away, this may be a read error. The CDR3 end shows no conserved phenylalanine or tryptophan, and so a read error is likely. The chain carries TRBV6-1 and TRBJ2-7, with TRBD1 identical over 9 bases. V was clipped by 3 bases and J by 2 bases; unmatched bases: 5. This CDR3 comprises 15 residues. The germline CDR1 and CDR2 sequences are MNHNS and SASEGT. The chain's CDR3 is CASSDSTGGTYEQYL. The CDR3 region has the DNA TGTGCCAGCAGTGATTCGACAGGGGGGACCTACGAGCAGTACCTC.

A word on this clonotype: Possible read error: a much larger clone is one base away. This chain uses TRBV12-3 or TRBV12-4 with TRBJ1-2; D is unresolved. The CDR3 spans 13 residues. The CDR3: CASRDAANYGYIF. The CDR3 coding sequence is TGTGCCAGCAGGGATGCAGCTAACTATGGCTACATCTTC.

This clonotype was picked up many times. CDR3 bases: TGTGCCAGCAGCTTGGTTGACCAACCCATCTATGGCTACACCTTC. It codes for CASSLVDQPIYGYTF. The chain joins TRBV5-4 to TRBJ1-2; no firm D call. The length of the CDR3 is 15 residues. V was pared by 0 bases and J by 4 bases, with 13 bases between. CDR1 is SGHNT, CDR2 YYREEE, per germline (reference sequence).

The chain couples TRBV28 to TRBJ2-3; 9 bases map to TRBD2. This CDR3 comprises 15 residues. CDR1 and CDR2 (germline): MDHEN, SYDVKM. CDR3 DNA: TGTGTTAGCAGTTCTCCACGGGGACTAGCTGATACGCAGTATTTT. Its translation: CVSSSPRGLADTQYF.